The clone carrying this T cell receptor (beta chain) was counted between two and nine times. Antigen specificity is unknown. In the original processing: A classifier of distant metastasis in papillary thyroid cancer was built from CDR3 differences (across clinicopathological groups). TCRdb ran MiXCR on the PCR reads. These V and J calls rely on TCRdb rather than the paper's analysis. The sample consists of some 60,000 clones, more than 25% of them appearing once. The data were taken from a study of metastatic and nonmetastatic thyroid tumors. Background on the study: Blood and tumor or nodule tissue repertoires from malignant and benign thyroid patients were compared.

Thyroid surgery was preceded by no treatment in any patient. Study results and caveats: In blood and tumor, TCR beta diversity was reportedly significantly higher in malignant thyroid tumors than in benign nodules.

The TCR comes from a female donor with papillary thyroid cancer or a benign thyroid nodule (not recorded which). Some clones in this sample may be carry-over from other donors' samples. The sample comprised blood.

The CDR3 sequence: CASSRGQGRTDTQYF. The CDR3 DNA sequence: TGTGCCAGCAGTAGAGGCCAGGGGCGGACAGATACGCAGTATTTT. V usage is TRBV7-2 and J usage is TRBJ2-3; possibly TRBD1 for D (6 bases). CDR1 SGHTA and CDR2 FQGNSA come from the germline V gene. This CDR3 is 15 amino acids long. The V gene lost 6 bases and the J gene lost 3 bases, with 16 bases spanning the gap.